Following are 21 T cell receptor beta chains from one sample sequenced in a study of cytomegalovirus exposure and HLA in healthy donors. PCR used 60 Vbeta primers and 13 Jbeta primers. Assay: immunoSEQ multiplex PCR; the TCRdb copy retains only in-frame clones and omits some. The table lists some 130,000 clones, 60% to 80% of them singletons. The sample taken for sequencing was PBMCs. The receptor source for this set is a young man in good health and CMV-seronegative.

The V and J genes are TRBV6-1 and TRBJ2-3; TRBD1 agrees at 7 bases. Per germline, CDR1 MNHNS and CDR2 SASEGT. The trim removed 1 base at V and 4 bases at J, leaving 5 bases unmatched. CDR3 length equals 15 residues. CDR3 coding DNA: TGTGCCAGCAGTGAAGGACAGGGCCCCGCAGATACGCAGTATTTT. It yields the protein CASSEGQGPADTQYF.

The chain is built from TRBV5-1 and TRBJ2-1; TRBD2 matches 7 bases. V lost 7 bases and J lost 6; bases outside the gene matches: 10. CDR3 length equals 14 residues. In germline, CDR1 is SGHRS, CDR2 YFSETQ. CDR3 residues: CASRGAGEGNEQFF. In nucleotides, the CDR3 is TGCGCCAGCCGGGGTGCGGGAGAGGGCAATGAGCAGTTCTTC.

The genes are TRBV28 and TRBJ2-2; perhaps TRBD2 as D (5 bases). The CDR3 extends over 19 amino acids. V was clipped by 1 base and J by 6 bases, with 24 bases between them. Germline CDR1 MDHEN, CDR2 SYDVKM. CDR3 in DNA: TGTGCCAGCAGTTTATCACCGTTTGAACCGGGATCTGGGTCCGGGGAGCTGTTTTTT. Translated: CASSLSPFEPGSGSGELFF.

The table lists this clone with a few counts. The V gene is TRBV5-1, the J gene TRBJ2-2; D may be TRBD1 (6 bases). CDR1 is SGHRS and CDR2 is YFSETQ in the germline V gene. The CDR3 is 15 residues long. Trimming shortened V by 4 bases and J by 4 bases, and 14 bases separated the two germline ends. CDR3 in DNA: TGCGCCAGCAGCGATATCACAGGGTTCACCGGGGAGCTGTTTTTT. Translated: CASSDITGFTGELFF.

J is TRBJ2-4 and V is TRBV7-9; 7 positions match TRBD1. Germline CDR1 SEHNR, CDR2 FQNEAQ (reference sequence). The CDR3 sequence is 15 residues long. V was pared by 3 bases and J by 5 bases, with 7 bases of the junction left unmatched. CDR3 coding DNA: TGTGCCAGCAGCTTCAGACAGGGTACCCAAAACATTCAGTACTTC. Encoded protein: CASSFRQGTQNIQYF.

The J gene is TRBJ2-3, the V gene TRBV6-1; 7 nucleotides align to TRBD2. Germline V gene data show CDR1 as MNHNS and CDR2 as SASEGT. The CDR3 spans 13 residues. V was pared by 2 bases and J by 10 bases, with 6 bases of the junction left unmatched. The CDR3 loop is CASSELGREPQYF. The CDR3 coding sequence is TGTGCCAGCAGTGAATTGGGGCGGGAGCCGCAGTATTTT.

The rearrangement links TRBV4-1 to TRBJ2-3; the D gene is possibly TRBD2 (5 bases). The CDR3 is 13 residues long. Trimming cost V 2 bases and J 4 bases, with 7 bases left between them. Germline V gene lookup returns CDR1 MGHRA and CDR2 YSYEKL. The CDR3 protein is CASSQLLADTQYF. In DNA form, the CDR3 reads TGCGCCAGCAGCCAATTACTAGCAGATACGCAGTATTTT.

The rearrangement uses TRBV10-1 and TRBJ2-3, with 8 bases identical to TRBD2. CDR1 is WNHNN, CDR2 SYGVQD, per germline (reference sequence). Trimming took 6 bases from V and 1 from J; bases not matched to a gene: 9. CDR3 length equals 16 residues. CDR3 residues: CASRGAGGKGTDTQYF. For the CDR3, the DNA is TGCGCCAGCAGGGGGGCGGGAGGAAAGGGCACAGATACGCAGTATTTT.

The chain uses TRBV7-9 and TRBJ2-1; TRBD2 is a possible D gene (6 bases). Germline V lookup: CDR1 SEHNR, CDR2 FQNEAQ (reference sequence). V lost 5 bases to trimming and J lost 4 bases, with 18 bases between them. This CDR3 spans 16 amino acids. The CDR3 DNA sequence: TGTGCCAGCAGCCCCGAAGGTAGCGGCCTATACAATGAGCAGTTCTTC. Its protein product is CASSPEGSGLYNEQFF. Looking up the rest from reference TRBV7-9 and TRBJ2-1 gives the full variable domain: DTGVSQNPRHKITKRGQNVTFRCDPISEHNRLYWYRQTLGQGPEFLTYFQNEAQLEKSRLLSDRFSAERPKGSFSTLEIQRTEQGDSAMYLCASSPEGSGLYNEQFFGPGTRLTVL.

The chain links TRBV21-1 to TRBJ2-4; no DNA check was done on the table's D call, TRBD1. TRBV21-1 is reported as a pseudogene. There are 19 residues in the CDR3. CDR3 nucleotides: TGTGCCAGCAGTTCCAAGGGGACAGGGGGCGCCCAGTCCAAAAACATTCAGTACTTC. This gives the protein CASSSKGTGGAQSKNIQYF.

The count of this clone is one. V and J are TRBV6-1 and TRBJ1-2, with D possibly matching TRBD1 (5 bases). The V gene's germline CDR1 is MNHNS and CDR2 SASEGT. The CDR3 loop spans 14 amino acids. V dropped 6 bases and J dropped 8 bases, with 19 bases sitting between them. For the CDR3, the DNA is TGTGCCAGCAGCGAAATGGGGGGTTCGAAAGGCTACACCTTC. It yields the protein CASSEMGGSKGYTF.

The CDR3 DNA follows: TGCGCCAGCAGCTTGTGGACAGGTAACAATGAGCAGTTCTTC. The encoded protein is CASSLWTGNNEQFF. V is TRBV5-1 and J is TRBJ2-1; TRBD1 matches at 7 bases. V dropped 1 base and J dropped 5; count of bases not matched to a gene: 3. There are 14 residues in the CDR3. Germline V gene sequence: CDR1 SGHRS, CDR2 YFSETQ.

V usage is TRBV6-1 and J usage is TRBJ1-3; D unresolved. This CDR3 comprises 12 residues. V lost 4 bases and J 4 bases, leaving 5 bases between the germline ends. Germline CDR1 is MNHNS and CDR2 is SASEGT. CDR3 DNA sequence: TGTGCCAGCAGTGGGGAGGGAAACACCATATATTTT. Its translation: CASSGEGNTIYF.

This clone was detected only once. The chain couples TRBV30 to TRBJ1-1; 7 bases are shared with TRBD1. The CDR3 totals 14 residues. Losses at the gene ends were 1 base for V and 3 bases for J; bases not matched to a gene: 5. In germline, CDR1 is GTSNPN, CDR2 SVGIG (reference sequence). Here the CDR3 reads CAWSGGQYDTEAFF. The CDR3 region has the DNA TGTGCCTGGAGTGGGGGACAGTACGACACTGAAGCTTTCTTT.

This chain joins TRBV6-6 and TRBJ2-7, with D maybe TRBD2 (5 bases). CDR1 is MNHNY and CDR2 is SVGAGI in the germline V gene (reference sequence). The CDR3 totals 12 residues. V gave up 5 bases and J gave up 4 bases, with 9 bases separating them. CDR3 loop: CASSEPGYEQYF. In nucleotides, the CDR3 is TGTGCCAGCAGTGAGCCGGGATACGAGCAGTACTTC.

The chain joins TRBV6-1 to TRBJ2-5; TRBD1 matches 9 bases. The length of the CDR3 is 13 residues. V was pared by 8 bases and J by 7 bases, with 8 bases of the junction left unmatched. The germline CDR1 and CDR2 sequences are MNHNS and SASEGT. CDR3 in DNA: TGTGCCAGCTCGGGGACAGGGTCGTCGACCCAGTACTTC. Translated: CASSGTGSSTQYF.

This chain joins TRBV12-5 and TRBJ2-1, with TRBD1 identical over 8 bases. J was trimmed by 3 bases and V by 5 bases; bases with no gene match: 9. Germline CDR1 LGHNT, CDR2 FRNRAP. The CDR3 runs 16 residues. CDR3 amino acids: CASGPLDRGLYNEQFF. Written as DNA, the CDR3 is TGTGCTAGTGGTCCCCTTGACAGGGGCCTCTACAATGAGCAGTTCTTC.

The V call is TRBV10-3, the J call TRBJ1-5; D perhaps matches TRBD1 (5 bases). V lost 4 bases, J lost 7 bases, and 11 bases lay in between. The CDR3 runs 13 residues. The germline gives CDR1 ENHRY, CDR2 SYGVKD. The CDR3 DNA reads TGTGCCATCAGTGTAGGGGAATCCCAGCCCCAGCATTTT. Its translation: CAISVGESQPQHF.

The chain has TRBV29-1 and TRBJ1-1; a weak D match, TRBD1 (6 bases). This CDR3 is 13 amino acids long. Germline assignment: CDR1 SQVTM and CDR2 ANQGSEA. The ends were cut back, 3 bases at V and 3 bases at J, with 11 bases in the middle. CDR3 nucleotides: TGCAGCGTTGATGAGGGGGGGTACACTGAAGCTTTCTTT. Translation gives CSVDEGGYTEAFF.

This clone was found a few times. The rearrangement uses TRBV7-2 and TRBJ1-1, with D perhaps matching TRBD1 (5 bases). V dropped 5 bases and J dropped 2 bases, with 12 bases sitting between them. There are 14 residues in the CDR3. The V gene's germline CDR1 is SGHTA and CDR2 FQGNSA. CDR3 coding DNA: TGTGCCAGCAGCACCCGACAGACCAACACTGAAGCTTTCTTT. Translating gives CASSTRQTNTEAFF. The entire variable domain, with the rest obtained from reference TRBV7-2 and TRBJ1-1, is as follows: GAGVSQSPSNKVTEKGKDVELRCDPISGHTALYWYRQSLGQGLEFLIYFQGNSAPDKSGLPSDRFSAERTGGSVSTLTIQRTQQEDSAVYLCASSTRQTNTEAFFGQGTRLTVV.

The rearrangement uses TRBV9 and TRBJ2-7; a possible D gene is TRBD2 (6 bases). The CDR3 totals 15 residues. V lost 2 bases, J lost 5 bases, and 17 bases lay in between. Germline lookup yields CDR1 SGDLS and CDR2 YYNGEE. As DNA, the CDR3 is TGTGCCAGCAGCGTTTGGGGTAGCGGTGTGGACGAGCAGTACTTC. Translating it yields CASSVWGSGVDEQYF.